This note documents a single T cell receptor (beta chain) sequence. A read error may account for a junction end that differs from germline. These data are taken from a study of early stage breast cancer tumors. Study overall: About 80% of the 16 invasive tumors were ER+, PR+ and HER2-.

Data came from immunoSEQ multiplex PCR; TCRdb stores just in-frame clones and leaves some out. Of 25,000 to 35,000 clones in the sample, roughly four fifths were seen once. Per the germline V gene, CDR1 is MNHNY and CDR2 is SVGAGI (reference sequence). There are 16 residues in the CDR3. This clonotype was obtained from a person younger than 45 with breast cancer. The chain links TRBV6-6 to TRBJ2-1; D is possibly TRBD1 (6 bases). The sequenced sample consisted of breast tumor tissue. As DNA, the CDR3 is TGTGCCAGCAGTGACTCCCGGGACATAGTGGACAATGAGCAGTTCTTC. It translates to CASSDSRDIVDNEQFF.